Below, 18 T cell receptor beta chains from the same sample are listed, as sequenced in a study of blood T cell repertoires in COVID-19 (dated by TCRdb to 2018 to 2021). The library came from the immunoSEQ multiplex PCR assay. This immuneACCESS table, as held by TCRdb, lists in-frame sequences with V and J called but not all clones. Of the missing ones, under half trace to an unresolved V gene in checked studies; the others have no known cause. The table for this sample lists about 95,000 clones; about 84% of them were counted only once. Of the sample, 24% falls within the top ten clones. The specimen sequenced was peripheral blood. Receptors originate from a human donor in a cohort sampled during active COVID-19.

V and J are TRBV19 and TRBJ1-5, with a possible D match to TRBD1 (6 bases). V lost 6 bases and J lost 4, with 16 bases in between. There are 15 residues in the CDR3. The V gene's germline CDR1 is LNHDA and CDR2 SQIVND (reference sequence). The CDR3 loop reads CASRWGGWENQPQHF. For the CDR3, the DNA is TGTGCCAGTAGATGGGGGGGCTGGGAGAATCAGCCCCAGCATTTT.

This clone appeared once. The chain is built from TRBV6-2 or TRBV6-3 and TRBJ1-6; weak D call: TRBD1 (6 bases). V was trimmed by 6 bases and J by 6 bases, leaving 12 bases between them. The germline gives CDR1 MNHEY, CDR2 SVGEGT. The CDR3 runs 14 residues. This CDR3 is CASSLGQSNSPLHF. The CDR3, as DNA: TGTGCCAGCAGCCTCGGACAGTCTAATTCACCCCTCCACTTT.

This clone has a single count. The J gene is TRBJ1-3, the V gene TRBV18; D gene uncertain. V was clipped by 1 base and J by 4 bases, with 20 bases between them. The germline V gene encodes CDR1 KGHSH and CDR2 LQKENI. The CDR3 extends over 18 amino acids. The CDR3 region has the DNA TGTGCCAGCTCACCACTTAACCCCCCAGCGGGTTCAGGAAACACCATATATTTT. As protein: CASSPLNPPAGSGNTIYF. Full variable domain (outside the CDR3, taken from reference TRBV18 and TRBJ1-3): NAGVMQNPRHLVRRRGQEARLRCSPMKGHSHVYWYRQLPEEGLKFMVYLQKENIIDESGMPKERFSAEFPKEGPSILRIQQVVRGDSAAYFCASSPLNPPAGSGNTIYFGEGSWLTVV.

J is TRBJ2-3 and V is TRBV2; D might be TRBD1 (6 bases). Germline V gives CDR1 SNHLY, CDR2 FYNNEI. Trimming pared 7 bases from V and 0 bases from J, leaving 14 bases between. The CDR3 is 15 amino acids. CDR3 residues: CASTFQGTSTDTQYF. The CDR3 nucleotides are TGTGCCAGCACCTTCCAGGGGACGAGCACAGATACGCAGTATTTT.

The rearrangement links TRBV28 to TRBJ2-7; tentative D call: TRBD1 (5 bases). CDR1 is MDHEN and CDR2 is SYDVKM in the germline V gene. CDR3 length: 13 amino acids. This CDR3 is CGWSTVRSYEQYF. In DNA, the CDR3 is TGTGGGTGGTCGACAGTAAGATCCTACGAGCAGTACTTC.

This chain links TRBV3-1 (or the pseudogene TRBV3-2) with TRBJ2-7, with D maybe TRBD2 (7 bases). Per the germline V gene, CDR1 is LGHDT and CDR2 is YNNKEL (reference sequence). CDR3 length equals 15 residues. The V and J ends lost 3 bases and 4 bases respectively, with 16 bases between them. The CDR3 bases are TGTGCCAGCAGCCACAACGAGGGGGGGCGGTACGAGCAGTACTTC. Translating it yields CASSHNEGGRYEQYF.

The chain recombines TRBV7-6 with TRBJ2-3, with 12 nucleotides matching TRBD2. With V trimmed by 3 bases and J by 8 bases, 12 bases remained unmatched. This CDR3 is 17 amino acids long. Per germline, CDR1 SGHVS and CDR2 FNYEAQ. The CDR3 DNA reads TGTGCCAGCAGCTTGCGGACTAGCGGGGACAAGATGGGTACGCAGTATTTT. It codes for CASSLRTSGDKMGTQYF.

The chain is built from TRBV19 and TRBJ1-5, with no clear D. The length of the CDR3 is 15 residues. Germline assignment: CDR1 LNHDA and CDR2 SQIVND (reference sequence). V was cut by 1 base and J by 2 bases, with 9 bases left in between. CDR3: CASSIVTGGNQPQHF. CDR3 nucleotides: TGTGCCAGTAGTATAGTTACCGGGGGCAATCAGCCCCAGCATTTT.

CDR3 DNA: TGTGCCAGCAGTTTCCCCGGGACTAGTAAAGATACGCAGTATTTT. Its protein product is CASSFPGTSKDTQYF. The chain employs TRBV28 and TRBJ2-3; 8 bases match TRBD2. The junction had 7 bases not matched to a gene; V was cut back by 3 bases and J by 5 bases. Germline-derived CDR1 and CDR2 are MDHEN and SYDVKM. This CDR3 is built from 15 residues. Complete variable domain (other parts from reference TRBV28 and TRBJ2-3): DVKVTQSSRYLVKRTGEKVFLECVQDMDHENMFWYRQDPGLGLRLIYFSYDVKMKEKGDIPEGYSVSREKKERFSLILESASTNQTSMYLCASSFPGTSKDTQYFGPGTRLTVL.

V usage is TRBV21-1 and J usage is TRBJ1-4. TRBV21-1 is designated a pseudogene. CDR3 size: 16 residues. DNA of the CDR3: TGTGCCAGCAGTAAATACCGCGGGGGGGTGAATGAAAAACTGTTTTTT. Amino acid sequence: CASSKYRGGVNEKLFF.

The V gene is TRBV3-1 (or the pseudogene TRBV3-2), the J gene TRBJ2-7; TRBD2 agrees at 7 bases. The length of the CDR3 is 14 residues. CDR1 and CDR2 from the germline V gene are LGHDT and YNNKEL (reference sequence). With V trimmed by 4 bases and J by 2 bases, 5 bases remained unmatched. CDR3 loop: CASSPSSGTYEQYF. In nucleotides, the CDR3 is TGTGCCAGCAGCCCATCTAGCGGAACCTACGAGCAGTACTTC.

V is TRBV18 and J is TRBJ1-6; 8 bases align to TRBD1. V lost 3 bases and J lost 0; bases outside the gene matches: 7. The germline CDR1 and CDR2 sequences are KGHSH and LQKENI. The CDR3 totals 18 residues. In DNA form, the CDR3 reads TGTGCCAGCTCACCTCGGACAGGGCCCGGCTCCTATAATTCACCCCTCCACTTT. This translates into CASSPRTGPGSYNSPLHF.

The chain carries TRBV14 and TRBJ2-7, with 8 bases that match TRBD1. V dropped 0 bases and J dropped 5; count of bases not matched to a gene: 6. CDR1 and CDR2 from the germline V gene are SGHDN and FVKESK. This CDR3 is built from 15 residues. The CDR3 region is CASSQDLVRGHEQYF. CDR3 DNA sequence: TGTGCCAGCAGCCAAGATCTTGTCAGGGGGCACGAGCAGTACTTC.

The V and J genes are TRBV6-1 and TRBJ1-1; 10 nucleotides match TRBD1. Trimming cost V 1 base and J 9 bases; bases outside gene matches: 20. The CDR3 spans 19 residues. Germline V gene sequence: CDR1 MNHNS, CDR2 SASEGT. CDR3 sequence: CASSEGAGTGAQNSNKAFF. CDR3 sequence (DNA): TGTGCCAGCAGTGAAGGGGCCGGGACAGGGGCGCAAAATTCTAACAAAGCTTTCTTT.

The chain couples TRBV5-1 to TRBJ2-5, with D possibly matching TRBD2 (6 bases). V was trimmed by 0 bases and J by 3 bases, leaving 9 bases between them. Germline V gene sequence: CDR1 SGHRS, CDR2 YFSETQ. This CDR3 contains 14 residues. CDR3 sequence reads: CASSLGTTKETQYF. The CDR3 bases are TGCGCCAGCAGCTTGGGGACTACTAAAGAGACCCAGTACTTC.

The V and J genes are TRBV19 and TRBJ1-4; D possibly corresponds to TRBD1 (6 bases). Germline assignment: CDR1 LNHDA and CDR2 SQIVND (reference sequence). V lost 5 bases and J 0 bases, leaving 10 bases between the germline ends. This CDR3 is 15 amino acids long. The CDR3 sequence is CASSPQGTTNEKLFF. The CDR3 DNA reads TGTGCCAGTAGTCCCCAGGGGACAACTAATGAAAAACTGTTTTTT.

The rearrangement joins TRBV29-1 to TRBJ2-7; TRBD2 is a possible D gene (5 bases). The ends were cut back, 2 bases at V and 3 bases at J, with 8 bases in the middle. This CDR3 contains 12 residues. Germline CDR1 SQVTM, CDR2 ANQGSEA. The CDR3 nucleotides are TGCAGCGTTGAATTAGGAGGCTACGAGCAGTACTTC. Translation: CSVELGGYEQYF.

This chain joins TRBV6-1 and TRBJ2-5, with 16 bases aligning to TRBD2. There are 19 residues in the CDR3. V lost 2 bases to trimming and J lost 5 bases; unmatched junction nucleotides: 11. Germline-derived CDR1 and CDR2 are MNHNS and SASEGT. In DNA form, the CDR3 reads TGTGCCAGCAGTGAAATGGGACTAGCGGGAGGGTCTGGTTGGGAGACCCAGTACTTC. Protein product: CASSEMGLAGGSGWETQYF.